This TCR beta chain was found in a study of T cell repertoires in cytomegalovirus infection. For the study at large: It can be stated that public TCR beta signatures indicated CMV infection as well as a matching HLA type.

V was pared by 3 bases and J by 13 bases, with 18 bases between. The CDR3 is 13 residues long. Germline values: CDR1 SGHTA, CDR2 FQGNSA. Worth noting for this clonotype: Its specificity is not known.

Study results and caveats: Summed frequency of shared TCR beta families picked out CMV carriers who also had the relevant HLA. The ex vivo response was dominated by HLA-C-restricted CMV-specific TCR beta clonotypes.

TCRdb processed the reads anew with MiXCR; each CDR3 protein has one entry. The sample holds 300,000 to 450,000 distinct CDR3 sequences, around 18% seen once. This chain joins TRBV7-2 and TRBJ2-5; D is perhaps TRBD1 or TRBD2 (5 bases each). Sequenced sample: PBMCs. The sequence derives from a human donor in good health (CMV status not recorded). Some clones in this sample may be carry-over from other donors' samples. The CDR3: CASSFAPPGTPYF. CDR3 bases: TGTGCCAGCAGCTTTGCACCCCCCGGGACGCCGTACTTC.